This T cell receptor (beta chain) originates from a study of blood T cell repertoires in COVID-19. The wider study: There were acute and convalescent COVID-19 samples, and they came from the United States, Italy and Spain. T cells, B-cell-depleted T cells, or PBMCs provided the cDNA or gDNA that served as material.

Sequenced by immunoSEQ multiplex PCR; TCRdb stores in-frame clones only, minus some. The data hold about 260,000 clones, with around 87% observed a single time. Seattle's cohort entered during active infection and was followed longitudinally. The ends were cut back, 3 bases at V and 5 bases at J, with 13 bases in the middle. From germline, CDR1 is SGHVS and CDR2 FNYEAQ. The CDR3 is made up of 15 amino acids. This TCR was recovered from an older woman with COVID-19, enrolled during active disease. This chain links TRBV7-6 with TRBJ2-2; D gene unclear. Material: peripheral blood. Here the CDR3 DNA reads TGTGCCAGCAGCTTGCCAGCGTCTGGGACCGGGGAGCTGTTTTTT. The encoded protein is CASSLPASGTGELFF.